This T cell receptor (beta chain) originates from a study of T cell responses to AZD1222 COVID-19 vaccine (dated by TCRdb to 2020 to 2023). Background for the entire study: A total of 230 or so trial participants underwent TCR sequencing, of whom 207 received two doses of AZD1222 and some 25 received two doses of the MenACWY control vaccine. Trial participants were enrolled by age into subgroups of 18-55, 56-69 and 70-plus years, and about 150, 27 and 61 TCR-sequenced participants, respectively, were included in these subgroups. The investigation overall reported the following: The vaccine-associated CD4 TCRs covered the entire spike protein, and the dominant responses fell in regions 160-218 and 743-854. Participants were mostly white British and included more females than males, and it was suggested by the authors that clonal diversity may have been underestimated. Because no day 14 peak-response samples were available, the repertoires could be characterized only after the peak T cell response. Conclusions about previously exposed vaccinees are limited, since just five or six AZD1222 recipients were seropositive for SARS-CoV-2 at baseline. After two AZD1222 doses, spike-specific TCR breadth and depth were significantly higher than at day 0 and than in MenACWY recipients. Epitopes outside the regions mutated in the B.1.351 and B.1.1.7 variants were reportedly recognized by nearly half of the unique spike-specific TCRs. In the small 56-69-year group, the increase in depth fell short of significance, most likely because of low power.

Concerning this clone itself: It lacks a known antigen. No base quality values were provided; no much bigger clone lies one nucleotide off.

The CDR3 regions of human TCRbeta chains were analyzed by immunosequencing. The authors processed their data as follows. Repertoire TCRs were checked for matches against a reference library of SARS-CoV-2-specific TCRs that had been generated using the MIRA antigen-specificity platform. Breadth was defined as the fraction of unique TCRs that were SARS-CoV-2-associated, and depth was defined as the fraction of total T cells that were SARS-CoV-2-associated. Each spike-specific TCR was assigned to its reactive spike region and to a CD4 or CD8 class using the MIRA data. Log10-transformed breadth and depth values were compared by one-way ANOVA with Sidak's multiple comparisons tests. In its TCRdb copy, this immuneACCESS table keeps in-frame sequences only and misses some clones. Where compared with another copy, unresolved V genes explain less than half of these, and the others have no known cause. D and trimming come from the DNA, and the V and J calls and clone size come from that table. Within this sample are 95,000 to 150,000 clones, with 80% to 95% of them counted one time only. The top ten clones comprise about 4.1% of the sample.

The time point label, as the study defines it: baseline before first vaccination. The sample's treatment or condition label, in plain terms: meningococcal conjugate vaccine given as trial control. Vaccinee samples were obtained from the UK trials COV001 and COV002, which included a single-blind randomized controlled phase 2/3 trial of AZD1222 (ChAdOx1 nCoV-19) in healthy adults. For TCRbeta chain sequencing, PBMC samples from trial participants were taken at day 0 and at day 28 after the second dose. This sequence originates from an adult in good health. The specimen was peripheral blood, collected on day 0 of MenACWY control vaccination.

At the DNA level, the sequence is TGCGCCAGCAGCTGGTCCGGGACAGGCATCTATGGCTACACCTTC. The resulting protein is CASSWSGTGIYGYTF. The rearrangement joined TRBV5-1 to TRBJ1-2, with 8 bases matching TRBD1. Taken from cysteine to phenylalanine, the CDR3 has 15 residues. Only the CDR3 DNA is retained, 45 bases long and in frame from the first base. Based on the germline V gene, the CDR1 and CDR2 sequences are SGHRS and YFSETQ. V has 3 bases trimmed and J has 4 bases trimmed; junction bases matching no gene number 8.